The rows below give T cell receptor beta chains drawn from one sample of a study of T cell repertoires in cytomegalovirus infection. TCRdb re-analysed the reads in MiXCR, keeping a single row per CDR3 protein. The sample has about 190,000 distinct CDR3 sequences, roughly 9.8% seen once. Input material: PBMCs. The receptors here all came from a human donor in good health (CMV status not recorded). Some clones in this sample may be carry-over from other donors' samples. Both conserved end residues are part of each CDR3. The D gene is left open where the match is weak. Some rows mark clone size as missing; the rest say once, few, many or name a class of expanded clone.

abundance: many; v_gene: TRBV7-2; len: 12; j_gene: TRBJ1-2; d_gene: .; CDR3nt: TGTGCCAGCAGCCCAAGATCCTATGGCTACACCTTC; CDR3aa: CASSPRSYGYTF
abundance: few; v_gene: TRBV20-1; len: 13; j_gene: TRBJ2-1; d_gene: TRBD2; CDR3nt: TGCAGTGCTCCTAGCGGGAATAGGAATGAGCAGTTCTTC; CDR3aa: CSAPSGNRNEQFF
abundance: .; v_gene: TRBV7-2; len: 14; j_gene: TRBJ2-5; d_gene: TRBD2; CDR3nt: TGTGCCAGCAGCTTCTTTAGCGGGTCAGAGACCCAGTACTTC; CDR3aa: CASSFFSGSETQYF
abundance: many; v_gene: TRBV6-2/TRBV6-3; len: 13; j_gene: TRBJ2-7; d_gene: .; CDR3nt: TGTGCCAGCAGTTACTCGGAGGCTTACGAGCAGTACTTC; CDR3aa: CASSYSEAYEQYF
abundance: few; v_gene: TRBV6-5; len: 13; j_gene: TRBJ1-1; d_gene: .; CDR3nt: TGTGCCAGCAGCTATTGGGAATTGGCTGAAGCTTTCTTT; CDR3aa: CASSYWELAEAFF
abundance: .; v_gene: TRBV9; len: 14; j_gene: TRBJ2-1; d_gene: TRBD2; CDR3nt: TGTGCCAGCGGAGTAGCGGGAGAAGTAGGTGAGCAGTTCTTC; CDR3aa: CASGVAGEVGEQFF
abundance: many; v_gene: TRBV19; len: 14; j_gene: TRBJ1-4; d_gene: TRBD1; CDR3nt: TGTGCCAGTAAGGAAAACAGGGGGCGAGAAAAACTGTTTTTT; CDR3aa: CASKENRGREKLFF
abundance: many; v_gene: TRBV6-6; len: 15; j_gene: TRBJ2-1; d_gene: TRBD2; CDR3nt: TGTGCCAGCAGTTACTCCCTAGCGGTTTACAATGAGCAGTTCTTC; CDR3aa: CASSYSLAVYNEQFF
abundance: .; v_gene: TRBV5-6; len: 14; j_gene: TRBJ2-5; d_gene: .; CDR3nt: TGTGCCAGCAGCCCACCCGGGACGCGGGAAGCCCAGTACTTC; CDR3aa: CASSPPGTREAQYF
abundance: many; v_gene: TRBV7-2; len: 12; j_gene: TRBJ2-5; d_gene: .; CDR3nt: TGTGCCAGCAGCCCCCGACGAGAGACCCAGTACTTC; CDR3aa: CASSPRRETQYF
abundance: .; v_gene: TRBV7-2; len: 17; j_gene: TRBJ2-1; d_gene: TRBD2; CDR3nt: TGTGCCAGCAGCTTAGGGGCAGCGGGAGCCCGGAACCGAAAGCAGTTCTTC; CDR3aa: CASSLGAAGARNRKQFF
abundance: medium-sized; v_gene: TRBV11-2; len: 15; j_gene: TRBJ2-1; d_gene: TRBD2; CDR3nt: TGTGCCAGCAGCTTAGCTAGCGGATTTAACAATGAGCAGTTCTTC; CDR3aa: CASSLASGFNNEQFF
abundance: many; v_gene: TRBV4-3; len: 19; j_gene: TRBJ2-1; d_gene: TRBD1; CDR3nt: TGCGCCAGCAGCCAAGCTGCCCCGGACAGGGAGGTGTACTACAATGAGCAGTTCTTC; CDR3aa: CASSQAAPDREVYYNEQFF
abundance: many; v_gene: TRBV7-9; len: 16; j_gene: TRBJ2-3; d_gene: TRBD2; CDR3nt: TGTGCCAGCAGCCATACTAGCGGGAGTGGGACAGATACGCAGTATTTT; CDR3aa: CASSHTSGSGTDTQYF
abundance: many; v_gene: TRBV7-2; len: 15; j_gene: TRBJ1-5; d_gene: .; CDR3nt: TGTGCCAGCAGCTTAGGAGGGGACGGCAATCAGCCCCAGCATTTT; CDR3aa: CASSLGGDGNQPQHF
abundance: many; v_gene: TRBV12-3/TRBV12-4; len: 13; j_gene: TRBJ2-2; d_gene: TRBD2; CDR3nt: TGTGCCAGCAGTCCAGCGGGATGGGGGGAGCTGTTTTTT; CDR3aa: CASSPAGWGELFF
abundance: many; v_gene: TRBV7-9; len: 12; j_gene: TRBJ1-1; d_gene: .; CDR3nt: TGTGCCAGCAGCGCAAGACAGGCTGAAGCTTTCTTT; CDR3aa: CASSARQAEAFF
abundance: many; v_gene: TRBV28; len: 14; j_gene: TRBJ1-5; d_gene: TRBD1; CDR3nt: TGTGCCAGCAGTTTGACAGGGATCAGCCAGCCCCAGCATTTT; CDR3aa: CASSLTGISQPQHF
abundance: many; v_gene: TRBV20-1; len: 19; j_gene: TRBJ2-5; d_gene: TRBD2; CDR3nt: TGCAGTGCTAGAGGGTCCTCGGAAAGCGGGAGAAAGTTACAAGAGACCCAGTACTTC; CDR3aa: CSARGSSESGRKLQETQYF
abundance: many; v_gene: TRBV4-1; len: 14; j_gene: TRBJ1-1; d_gene: .; CDR3nt: TGCGCCAGCAGCCAAGATCGGCAACAGGGTGAAGCTTTCTTT; CDR3aa: CASSQDRQQGEAFF
abundance: many; v_gene: TRBV7-8; len: 20; j_gene: TRBJ2-2; d_gene: .; CDR3nt: TGTGCCAGCAGCCCCAAATCCCGGGACTCGTCTCGCGCGTACACCGGGGAGCTGTTTTTT; CDR3aa: CASSPKSRDSSRAYTGELFF
abundance: .; v_gene: TRBV28; len: 12; j_gene: TRBJ1-1; d_gene: .; CDR3nt: TGTGCCACCCAAAGTTCGGGGGAGACACCTTTCTTT; CDR3aa: CATQSSGETPFF
abundance: .; v_gene: TRBV11-1; len: 15; j_gene: TRBJ2-1; d_gene: TRBD1; CDR3nt: TGTGCCAGCAGCATAAGGGGACAGCCCTACAATGAGCAGTTCTTC; CDR3aa: CASSIRGQPYNEQFF
abundance: many; v_gene: TRBV7-2; len: 15; j_gene: TRBJ1-6; d_gene: .; CDR3nt: TGTGCCAGCAGCTGGCGGCAGGGGTATAATTCACCCCTCCACTTT; CDR3aa: CASSWRQGYNSPLHF
abundance: many; v_gene: TRBV27; len: 14; j_gene: TRBJ1-1; d_gene: .; CDR3nt: TGTGCCAGCAGCCACCGGGCCACGGGGACTGAAGCTTTCTTT; CDR3aa: CASSHRATGTEAFF
abundance: few; v_gene: TRBV29-1; len: 14; j_gene: TRBJ2-3; d_gene: TRBD2; CDR3nt: TGCAGCGTTTGGAGGGAGGGTCTCCCAGATACGCAGTATTTT; CDR3aa: CSVWREGLPDTQYF
abundance: few; v_gene: TRBV18; len: 17; j_gene: TRBJ2-2; d_gene: TRBD2; CDR3nt: TGTGCCAGCTCACCACCTAGGACTAGCACCTACACCGGGGAGCTGTTTTTT; CDR3aa: CASSPPRTSTYTGELFF
abundance: .; v_gene: TRBV4-1; len: 15; j_gene: TRBJ1-2; d_gene: .; CDR3nt: TGCGCCAGCAGCGAAGTGGGTGGAGGAAACTATGGCTACACCTTC; CDR3aa: CASSEVGGGNYGYTF
abundance: many; v_gene: TRBV19; len: 15; j_gene: TRBJ2-3; d_gene: .; CDR3nt: TGTGCCAGTACAGGGCGAGTCACTAGCACAGATACGCAGTATTTT; CDR3aa: CASTGRVTSTDTQYF
abundance: few; v_gene: TRBV19; len: 15; j_gene: TRBJ1-5; d_gene: .; CDR3nt: TGTGCCAGTAGTTCGGGCGTGGGGGAGTGGCAGCCCCAGCATTTT; CDR3aa: CASSSGVGEWQPQHF
abundance: many; v_gene: TRBV18; len: 14; j_gene: TRBJ1-1; d_gene: .; CDR3nt: TGTGCCAGCTCACCTTCTTCGGGGAACACTGAAGCTTTCTTT; CDR3aa: CASSPSSGNTEAFF
abundance: many; v_gene: TRBV7-2; len: 16; j_gene: TRBJ2-2; d_gene: TRBD2; CDR3nt: TGTGCCAGCAGCACAAGACTAGCGGGAGGGGCCGGGGAGCTGTTTTTT; CDR3aa: CASSTRLAGGAGELFF
abundance: .; v_gene: TRBV20-1; len: 16; j_gene: TRBJ2-3; d_gene: TRBD2; CDR3nt: TGCAGTGCTGAGCCGAGGCGGGGGGGCAACGCAGATACGCAGTATTTT; CDR3aa: CSAEPRRGGNADTQYF
abundance: many; v_gene: TRBV19; len: 15; j_gene: TRBJ2-7; d_gene: TRBD1; CDR3nt: TGTGCCAGTAGTTACCCGGGACAGGGGTCCTACGAGCAGTACTTC; CDR3aa: CASSYPGQGSYEQYF
abundance: few; v_gene: TRBV11-2; len: 16; j_gene: TRBJ2-5; d_gene: TRBD1; CDR3nt: TGTGCCAGCAGCCCACACGGGACAGGGAGGAGAGAGACCCAGTACTTC; CDR3aa: CASSPHGTGRRETQYF
abundance: many; v_gene: TRBV20-1; len: 14; j_gene: TRBJ1-5; d_gene: .; CDR3nt: TGCAGTGTTAACCGGGGGGATAGCAATCAGCCCCAGCATTTT; CDR3aa: CSVNRGDSNQPQHF
abundance: .; v_gene: TRBV12-3/TRBV12-4; len: 13; j_gene: TRBJ1-1; d_gene: .; CDR3nt: TGTGCCAGCAGTGTTTATGGAGGCACTGAAGCTTTCTTT; CDR3aa: CASSVYGGTEAFF
abundance: .; v_gene: TRBV19; len: 17; j_gene: TRBJ1-1; d_gene: .; CDR3nt: TGTGCCAGTAGTATAGGCGGACTCGGGGTGAGGGACACTGAAGCTTTCTTT; CDR3aa: CASSIGGLGVRDTEAFF
abundance: many; v_gene: TRBV7-9; len: 16; j_gene: TRBJ2-5; d_gene: TRBD1; CDR3nt: TGTGCCAGCAGTCCTCGGGGACAGGGACCCCTGGAGACCCAGTACTTC; CDR3aa: CASSPRGQGPLETQYF
abundance: many; v_gene: TRBV10-3; len: 16; j_gene: TRBJ1-3; d_gene: .; CDR3nt: TGTGCCATCAGTGAGACCCACCTGGTGTCTGGAAACACCATATATTTT; CDR3aa: CAISETHLVSGNTIYF
abundance: many; v_gene: TRBV19; len: 14; j_gene: TRBJ2-1; d_gene: TRBD1; CDR3nt: TGTGCCAGTGTTCGGACAGGGTGGGGGGATGAGCAGTTCTTC; CDR3aa: CASVRTGWGDEQFF
abundance: many; v_gene: TRBV7-2; len: 14; j_gene: TRBJ1-1; d_gene: .; CDR3nt: TGTGCCAGCAGCTTAGGAGGGTACTCCACTGAAGCTTTCTTT; CDR3aa: CASSLGGYSTEAFF
abundance: .; v_gene: TRBV5-8; len: 16; j_gene: TRBJ1-6; d_gene: .; CDR3nt: TGTGCCAGCAGCTTGAAGGTTTCGGGAGGAAGTTCACCCCTCCACTTT; CDR3aa: CASSLKVSGGSSPLHF
abundance: many; v_gene: TRBV7-2; len: 15; j_gene: TRBJ2-5; d_gene: .; CDR3nt: TGTGCCAGCAGCTTAGTTGGCCCCTTTGCAGAGACCCAGTACTTC; CDR3aa: CASSLVGPFAETQYF
abundance: many; v_gene: TRBV2; len: 15; j_gene: TRBJ2-3; d_gene: .; CDR3nt: TGTGCCAGCACGGGGACACCGGACAGTACAGATACGCAGTATTTT; CDR3aa: CASTGTPDSTDTQYF
abundance: few; v_gene: TRBV6-5; len: 15; j_gene: TRBJ2-1; d_gene: TRBD1; CDR3nt: TGTGCCAGCAGCCCTTCAGGGGGTTCCTACAATGAGCAGTTCTTC; CDR3aa: CASSPSGGSYNEQFF
abundance: many; v_gene: TRBV28; len: 14; j_gene: TRBJ1-2; d_gene: .; CDR3nt: TGTGCCAGCGGCGGGACGCGGTCCAACTATGGCTACACCTTC; CDR3aa: CASGGTRSNYGYTF
abundance: many; v_gene: TRBV19; len: 15; j_gene: TRBJ2-1; d_gene: TRBD2; CDR3nt: TGTGCCAGTAGTATACTAGCGGCAAGCGGGAATGAGCAGTTCTTC; CDR3aa: CASSILAASGNEQFF
abundance: many; v_gene: TRBV12-3/TRBV12-4; len: 12; j_gene: TRBJ1-6; d_gene: .; CDR3nt: TGTGCCAGCCGCCCCGGCCATTCACCCCTCCACTTT; CDR3aa: CASRPGHSPLHF
abundance: many; v_gene: TRBV7-6; len: 17; j_gene: TRBJ2-3; d_gene: .; CDR3nt: TGTGCCAGCAGCTTAGGGTCCGGGGCAACCAGGACAGATACGCAGTATTTT; CDR3aa: CASSLGSGATRTDTQYF
abundance: few; v_gene: TRBV28; len: 17; j_gene: TRBJ2-1; d_gene: TRBD1; CDR3nt: TGTGCCAGCAGTCCCCCGTGGACAGGGCCAACCTACAATGAGCAGTTCTTC; CDR3aa: CASSPPWTGPTYNEQFF
abundance: .; v_gene: TRBV28; len: 14; j_gene: TRBJ2-1; d_gene: .; CDR3nt: TGTGCCAGCAGGGGTAGGGGGGGTAGCAATGAGCAGTTCTTC; CDR3aa: CASRGRGGSNEQFF
abundance: .; v_gene: TRBV7-2; len: 15; j_gene: TRBJ2-5; d_gene: TRBD1; CDR3nt: TGTGCCAGCAGCCCAGGACAGGGGAATTGGGAGACCCAGTACTTC; CDR3aa: CASSPGQGNWETQYF